These T cell receptor beta chains were read from a single sample in a study of Ad26.COV2.S vaccination and SARS-CoV-2 variants. Using immunoSEQ multiplex PCR, the repertoire was profiled, and TCRdb retains in-frame clones only, with some absent. Of over 400,000 clones listed, roughly 87% are singletons. This material consisted of peripheral blood, taken in a trial of Ad26.COV2.S vaccine versus placebo. These receptors came from a person between 18 and 60 years old who received the Ad26.COV2.S COVID-19 vaccine or a placebo. CDR3s include the opening cysteine and the closing phenylalanine or tryptophan. D genes are given only for firm matches. Rows may omit the clone size; those that give it use once, few, many or a size class.

CDR3,DNA,size,V,J,D
CASSFVGLAGNRDTQYF,TGTGCCAGCAGTTTTGTCGGGCTAGCGGGAAATAGGGATACGCAGTATTTT,NA,TRBV27,TRBJ2-3,TRBD2
CASSQDLGVILNEQFF,TGTGCCAGCAGCCAAGATTTAGGGGTAATCCTCAATGAGCAGTTCTTC,NA,TRBV14,TRBJ2-1,NA
CASSIEGIYQPQHF,TGTGCCAGTAGTATAGAAGGCATTTATCAGCCCCAGCATTTT,NA,TRBV19,TRBJ1-5,NA
CASSYPGAAYEQYF,TGTGCCAGCAGTTACCCAGGGGCCGCGTACGAGCAGTACTTC,NA,TRBV6-6,TRBJ2-7,NA
CATSLAGGSEQYF,TGTGCCACCAGTCTAGCGGGAGGGTCAGAGCAGTACTTC,NA,TRBV15,TRBJ2-7,TRBD2
CASGPTLAGGPVNEQYF,TGTGCCAGCGGGCCCACTCTAGCGGGAGGCCCCGTGAACGAGCAGTACTTC,NA,TRBV27,TRBJ2-7,TRBD2
CASSLRLAGTTDTQYF,TGCGCCAGCAGCCTCCGGTTAGCGGGGACCACAGATACGCAGTATTTT,NA,TRBV4-1,TRBJ2-3,TRBD2
CAWSVSQVVYEQYF,TGTGCCTGGAGTGTAAGTCAGGTGGTCTACGAGCAGTACTTC,NA,TRBV30,TRBJ2-7,NA
CASSLVVGTGELFF,TGCGCCAGCAGCTTGGTTGTGGGGACCGGGGAGCTGTTTTTT,few,TRBV5-1,TRBJ2-2,NA
CASSLGFPTEETQYF,TGTGCCAGCAGCTTAGGTTTTCCAACTGAAGAGACCCAGTACTTC,few,TRBV7-7,TRBJ2-5,NA
CASSTPDRGSTDTQYF,TGTGCCAGCAGTACTCCGGACAGGGGGAGCACAGATACGCAGTATTTT,NA,TRBV28,TRBJ2-3,TRBD1
CASSGGLAHPSTDTQYF,TGTGCCAGCAGCGGCGGGCTAGCTCACCCGTCTACGGATACGCAGTATTTT,once,TRBV9,TRBJ2-3,NA
CASTKTGQETQYF,TGTGCCAGCACCAAGACAGGGCAAGAGACCCAGTACTTC,NA,TRBV7-9,TRBJ2-5,TRBD1
CASKQLDRRQNEKLFF,TGTGCCAGCAAACAATTGGACAGGCGCCAAAATGAAAAACTGTTTTTT,NA,TRBV27,TRBJ1-4,TRBD1
CASSLSTQGGYSPLHF,TGTGCCAGCAGTTTATCGACACAGGGAGGTTATTCACCCCTCCACTTT,NA,TRBV27,TRBJ1-6,NA
CASSQSTVRNQPQHF,TGCGCCAGCAGTCAATCTACGGTTCGCAATCAGCCCCAGCATTTT,NA,TRBV23-1,TRBJ1-5,NA
CASSLKTSAYTDTQYF,TGTGCCAGCAGTCTTAAGACTAGCGCCTACACAGATACGCAGTATTTT,NA,TRBV6-2/TRBV6-3,TRBJ2-3,TRBD2
CASSLIGRWGTGDYEQYF,TGTGCCAGCAGTTTAATAGGGCGATGGGGGACAGGGGACTACGAGCAGTACTTC,NA,TRBV28,TRBJ2-7,TRBD1
CAISESTDPYEQYF,TGTGCCATCAGTGAGTCAACGGATCCGTACGAGCAGTACTTC,NA,TRBV10-3,TRBJ2-7,NA
CASKSGGFWGYTF,TGTGCCAGCAAGTCCGGGGGGTTTTGGGGCTACACCTTC,NA,TRBV28,TRBJ1-2,NA
CASGSQYGYYEQYF,TGTGCCAGCGGGTCCCAATATGGTTACTACGAGCAGTACTTC,NA,TRBV6-5,TRBJ2-7,NA
CASSLAGGWFSPLHF,TGTGCCAGCAGCTTGGCCGGAGGGTGGTTTTCACCCCTCCACTTT,once,TRBV5-6,TRBJ1-6,NA
CASMPGQNNNYGYTF,TGTGCCAGTATGCCGGGACAGAATAATAACTATGGCTACACCTTC,NA,TRBV19,TRBJ1-2,TRBD1
CASRAGYSGANVLTF,TGTGCCAGCAGGGCGGGCTACTCTGGGGCCAACGTCCTGACTTTC,NA,TRBV11-2,TRBJ2-6,NA
CASSERGRQETQYF,TGTGCCAGCAGTGAAAGGGGGCGTCAAGAGACCCAGTACTTC,NA,TRBV6-1,TRBJ2-5,TRBD1
CASSPSGRGASYEQYF,TGTGCCAGCAGCCCTTCTGGACGTGGGGCCTCCTACGAGCAGTACTTC,NA,TRBV7-9,TRBJ2-7,NA
CASSIAPGANTGELFF,TGTGCCAGTAGTATAGCCCCGGGCGCGAACACCGGGGAGCTGTTTTTT,NA,TRBV19,TRBJ2-2,NA